A selection of T cell receptor beta chains follows, all from one sample in a study of T-cell reconstitution after alpha-beta-depleted transplantation in children. TCRdb used MiXCR to reprocess the PCR reads, holding one entry per CDR3 protein. The table has roughly 100,000 distinct CDR3 sequences, around 6% seen once. The input for sequencing was PBMCs, mostly from graft donor cells, taken 60 days after TCRalphabeta/CD19-depleted stem cell transplant. The receptor source for this set is a female patient aged 2 to 10 who had a stem cell transplant for Fanconi anemia, so the T cells may come from the graft donor. Each CDR3 is given with its conserved first and last residue. The D gene is left open where the match is weak. Clone size is given for some rows only: seen once, a few or many times, or a class if the clone is expanded.

clone size: .
J gene: TRBJ2-7
V gene: TRBV20-1
D gene: .
CDR3 DNA: TGCAGTGCTAGAGATAGAAGGGTCCCCTACGAGCAGTACTTC
CDR3 protein: CSARDRRVPYEQYF

clone size: .
J gene: TRBJ2-4
V gene: TRBV5-4
D gene: .
CDR3 DNA: TGTGCCAGCAGCTTGGTGCACCCTGGGGGCGGGGACATTCAGTACTTC
CDR3 protein: CASSLVHPGGGDIQYF

clone size: many
J gene: TRBJ1-5
V gene: TRBV20-1
D gene: TRBD1
CDR3 DNA: TGCAGTGCTCGTGGACAGGGCCCCAATCAGCCCCAGCATTTT
CDR3 protein: CSARGQGPNQPQHF

clone size: many
J gene: TRBJ2-1
V gene: TRBV11-1
D gene: .
CDR3 DNA: TGTGCCAGCAGTTATTGGAATGAGCAGTTCTTC
CDR3 protein: CASSYWNEQFF

clone size: many
J gene: TRBJ2-5
V gene: TRBV2
D gene: .
CDR3 DNA: TGTGCCAGCAGAGTGGGACACTGGGAGACCCAGTACTTC
CDR3 protein: CASRVGHWETQYF

clone size: few
J gene: TRBJ2-7
V gene: TRBV28
D gene: TRBD1
CDR3 DNA: TGTGCCAGCAACTCGCGCCGGACAGGGGGGTTGTACGAGCAGTACTTC
CDR3 protein: CASNSRRTGGLYEQYF

clone size: .
J gene: TRBJ2-7
V gene: TRBV5-1
D gene: .
CDR3 DNA: TGCGCCAGCAGCTTGGAGGGACAACCCTACGAGCAGTACTTC
CDR3 protein: CASSLEGQPYEQYF

clone size: .
J gene: TRBJ1-4
V gene: TRBV2
D gene: .
CDR3 DNA: TGTGCCTTCTGTTTTATTGAGGGATCGGAGTTGACTAATGAAAAACTGTTTTTT
CDR3 protein: CAFCFIEGSELTNEKLFF

clone size: many
J gene: TRBJ1-2
V gene: TRBV20-1
D gene: .
CDR3 DNA: TGCAGTGCTAGAGATGGACATCCGAGCGGAGTATACACCTTC
CDR3 protein: CSARDGHPSGVYTF

clone size: .
J gene: TRBJ2-7
V gene: TRBV28
D gene: .
CDR3 DNA: TGTGCCAGCAGTTTAGGGGGGGGGGCAGGTTACGAGCAGTACTTC
CDR3 protein: CASSLGGGAGYEQYF

clone size: .
J gene: TRBJ2-7
V gene: TRBV6-1
D gene: .
CDR3 DNA: TGTGCCAGCAGTGAAGGGACCCCCGGATTCCACGAGCAGTACTTC
CDR3 protein: CASSEGTPGFHEQYF

clone size: .
J gene: TRBJ2-7
V gene: TRBV28
D gene: .
CDR3 DNA: TGTGCCAGCAGTCCCGAGGGGCTAGACAGCCTGCCCTACGAGCAGTACTTC
CDR3 protein: CASSPEGLDSLPYEQYF

clone size: .
J gene: TRBJ2-1
V gene: TRBV27
D gene: TRBD2
CDR3 DNA: TGTGCCAGCAGTTTCACTAGCGGATACAATGAGCAGTTCTTC
CDR3 protein: CASSFTSGYNEQFF

clone size: few
J gene: TRBJ2-5
V gene: TRBV7-2
D gene: .
CDR3 DNA: TGTGCCAGCAGCTTAGCACGCTGGCAGGGGTACGGGGAGACCCAGTACTTC
CDR3 protein: CASSLARWQGYGETQYF

clone size: many
J gene: TRBJ2-1
V gene: TRBV5-1
D gene: TRBD2
CDR3 DNA: TGCGCCAGCAGCTTACGACTAGCAATCTACAATGAGCAGTTCTTC
CDR3 protein: CASSLRLAIYNEQFF

clone size: many
J gene: TRBJ2-3
V gene: TRBV6-4
D gene: .
CDR3 DNA: TGTGCCAGCAGTGACGGGAGCCACACAGATACGCAGTATTTT
CDR3 protein: CASSDGSHTDTQYF

clone size: many
J gene: TRBJ1-6
V gene: TRBV28
D gene: .
CDR3 DNA: TGTGCCAGCAGTCGACCCCTCGGCTATAATTCACCCCTCCACTTT
CDR3 protein: CASSRPLGYNSPLHF

clone size: .
J gene: TRBJ2-5
V gene: TRBV7-2
D gene: TRBD2
CDR3 DNA: TGTGCCAGCAGCTCCTTACTAGCGGGGGGGCAAGAGACCCAGTACTTC
CDR3 protein: CASSSLLAGGQETQYF

clone size: many
J gene: TRBJ2-1
V gene: TRBV7-9
D gene: TRBD1
CDR3 DNA: TGTGCCAGCAGCTCGCAACAGGGGGCTTACAATGAGCAGTTCTTC
CDR3 protein: CASSSQQGAYNEQFF

clone size: many
J gene: TRBJ2-5
V gene: TRBV2
D gene: TRBD2
CDR3 DNA: TGTGCCAGCAGTGTAGGGACTAGCGTTCGAGAGACCCAGTACTTC
CDR3 protein: CASSVGTSVRETQYF

clone size: many
J gene: TRBJ2-1
V gene: TRBV11-2
D gene: .
CDR3 DNA: TGTGCCAGCAGCTTAGACCTAAAGAGGTCCCCCTACAATGAGCAGTTCTTC
CDR3 protein: CASSLDLKRSPYNEQFF

clone size: few
J gene: TRBJ2-3
V gene: TRBV12-3/TRBV12-4
D gene: TRBD2
CDR3 DNA: TGTGCCAGCAGTTTAGTCAGCGGGGGCCCTTCAGATACGCAGTATTTT
CDR3 protein: CASSLVSGGPSDTQYF

clone size: .
J gene: TRBJ2-1
V gene: TRBV28
D gene: TRBD1
CDR3 DNA: TGTGCCAGCAGTCCACCGGGACAGTATCGGAAGGGGTTCTTC
CDR3 protein: CASSPPGQYRKGFF

clone size: many
J gene: TRBJ2-2
V gene: TRBV12-3/TRBV12-4
D gene: .
CDR3 DNA: TGTGCCAGCAGTTTCGACGGGGAGCTGTTTTTT
CDR3 protein: CASSFDGELFF

clone size: many
J gene: TRBJ2-5
V gene: TRBV20-1
D gene: .
CDR3 DNA: TGCAGTGCTCCGTTGGGGGGTGGGGAGACCCAGTACTTC
CDR3 protein: CSAPLGGGETQYF

clone size: many
J gene: TRBJ2-5
V gene: TRBV24-1
D gene: .
CDR3 DNA: TGTGCCACCAGTGCCAGGGGAATGGAGACCCAGTACTTC
CDR3 protein: CATSARGMETQYF

clone size: many
J gene: TRBJ2-5
V gene: TRBV3-1
D gene: .
CDR3 DNA: TGTGCCAGCAGCCCCATAACTAGGGGGCAAGAGACCCAGTACTTC
CDR3 protein: CASSPITRGQETQYF

clone size: many
J gene: TRBJ2-5
V gene: TRBV29-1
D gene: TRBD2
CDR3 DNA: TGCAGCGTATCCAAAAGCGGGAGGGCCACAGAGACCCAGTACTTC
CDR3 protein: CSVSKSGRATETQYF

clone size: many
J gene: TRBJ2-1
V gene: TRBV5-1
D gene: .
CDR3 DNA: TGCGCCAGCAGCTTGGCTTCGGGGGTCAATGAGCAGTTCTTC
CDR3 protein: CASSLASGVNEQFF

clone size: many
J gene: TRBJ2-7
V gene: TRBV4-1
D gene: .
CDR3 DNA: TGCGCCAGCAGCCAAGATAGTGGGGGGGCCTTTGGGCAGTACTTC
CDR3 protein: CASSQDSGGAFGQYF

clone size: many
J gene: TRBJ2-7
V gene: TRBV6-5
D gene: .
CDR3 DNA: TGTGCCAGCTCAACGGATACCTACGAGCAGTACTTC
CDR3 protein: CASSTDTYEQYF

clone size: many
J gene: TRBJ2-4
V gene: TRBV29-1
D gene: .
CDR3 DNA: TGCAGCGGTCCTCTGGACGATAGATTTCAGTACTTC
CDR3 protein: CSGPLDDRFQYF

clone size: .
J gene: TRBJ2-3
V gene: TRBV20-1
D gene: .
CDR3 DNA: TGCAGTGCTAAACCAAGTCCAGGACTGTTGTATTTT
CDR3 protein: CSAKPSPGLLYF

clone size: many
J gene: TRBJ2-1
V gene: TRBV5-1
D gene: .
CDR3 DNA: TGCGCCAGCAGCTTGTTTGGCCATGAGCAGTTCTTC
CDR3 protein: CASSLFGHEQFF

clone size: many
J gene: TRBJ2-3
V gene: TRBV5-1
D gene: .
CDR3 DNA: TGCGCCAGCAGCTTGGATGGGAGTAGCACAGATACGCAGTATTTT
CDR3 protein: CASSLDGSSTDTQYF

clone size: few
J gene: TRBJ2-3
V gene: TRBV20-1
D gene: .
CDR3 DNA: TGCAGTGCGAATCGACAGGGCACAGATACGCAGTATTTT
CDR3 protein: CSANRQGTDTQYF

clone size: many
J gene: TRBJ1-1
V gene: TRBV10-3
D gene: TRBD1
CDR3 DNA: TGTGCCATCAGTCGACAGGGGGGATCTGAAGCTTTCTTT
CDR3 protein: CAISRQGGSEAFF

clone size: .
J gene: TRBJ2-5
V gene: TRBV3-1
D gene: .
CDR3 DNA: TGTGCCAGCAGCCAGAGGGGGACCGGGACGAGGCAAGAGACCCAGTACTTC
CDR3 protein: CASSQRGTGTRQETQYF

clone size: few
J gene: TRBJ1-1
V gene: TRBV10-3
D gene: .
CDR3 DNA: TGTGCCATCAGGGAATTCGACACTGAAGCTTTCTTT
CDR3 protein: CAIREFDTEAFF

clone size: few
J gene: TRBJ2-7
V gene: TRBV7-8
D gene: .
CDR3 DNA: TGTGCCAGCAGCCTATGGCTTCCGCGGGCTAGCTCCTACGAGCAGTACTTC
CDR3 protein: CASSLWLPRASSYEQYF

clone size: many
J gene: TRBJ2-1
V gene: TRBV20-1
D gene: TRBD2
CDR3 DNA: TGCAGTGCTAGCGGGAGGGCCATCTACAATGAGCAGTTCTTC
CDR3 protein: CSASGRAIYNEQFF

clone size: many
J gene: TRBJ2-1
V gene: TRBV2
D gene: TRBD2
CDR3 DNA: TGTGCCAGCCTCAACGGGGGGGCCAATGAGCAGTTCTTC
CDR3 protein: CASLNGGANEQFF